This TCR beta chain was captured in a study of shared clonotypes between healthy human individuals (dated by TCRdb to the early 2020s). Describing the broader study: The cohort comprised a couple of women and three men aged 18 to 49 years. To increase sequencing depth and limit assay-specific biases, different laboratories used diverse techniques to prepare libraries and sequence TCR repertoires. Each donor's leukapheresis produced roughly between roughly 0.85 and 9.5 billion PBMCs. For each donor, CD4 naive and CD4 memory were each run on three plates, CD8 naive on two plates, and CD8 memory on one plate. To estimate repertoire size and how much clonotypes are shared between individuals, the study performed deep sequencing of blood TCR repertoires from a handful of healthy adults.

The junction shows trimming of 3 bases on V and 8 bases on J, plus 17 bases between the germline ends. Spanning cysteine to phenylalanine, the CDR3 consists of 15 amino acids. Just the 45-base CDR3 DNA is kept, in frame starting at base 1. CDR1 and CDR2 (SGHKS, YYEKEE) derive from the germline V gene (reference sequence). Donors were healthy HIV-negative adults with no recently reported acute infections or vaccinations. Every donor was a Caucasian adult living in Nashville, Tennessee, USA. Magnetic negative selection was used to enrich CD4+ T cells, after which naive cells were positively selected on CD45RA and the negative fraction became the memory subset. Blood was collected by leukapheresis, and PBMCs were isolated by Ficoll-Histopaque density gradient centrifugation and then cryopreserved in liquid nitrogen vapor phase. Purity and quantity of every magnetically sorted T cell population were checked by analytical flow cytometry. Genomic DNA was isolated from each sorted fraction and quantified by UV absorbance on a Nanodrop 2000c.

Overall study results and their limits: Around 5% of naive CD4, 3.5% of naive CD8, roughly 2.5% of memory CD4, and about 0.4% of memory CD8 clonotypes were shared across a few donors. Compared with non-shared clonotypes, the clonotypes found in all four sorted-subset donors had higher generation probabilities. Sampling was restricted to blood, and TCR repertoires in tissue are likely to differ from TCR repertoires in blood. Pairwise subsampling indicated that sequencing depth was expected to affect the degree of clonotype sharing among donors. Naive subsets generally had larger estimated clonotype richness than memory subsets. Rarefaction of sorted-subset datasets indicated incomplete sequencing despite the large sequencing depth. Because the study included a small number of donors, the genetic and exposure-history diversity represented was limited.

TCR CDR3 regions were amplified from genomic DNA by multiplex PCR using the deep immunoSEQ assay. For each cell subset, the extracted genomic DNA was distributed evenly across all wells of several immunoSEQ 96-well plates, and each plate served as one replicate. For sorted subsets, 200 to 250 ng genomic DNA, equal to about 30,000 T cell genomes, was loaded into each replicate PCR. The purified libraries were quantified using a Qubit 3.0 fluorometer, sized with a Bioanalyzer 2100, and then quantified again using the KAPA Library Quantification kit. Each immunoSEQ 96-well plate was sequenced on its own single-read 150-cycle Illumina NextSeq 550 flow cell. As for the authors' bioinformatics: Because the immunoSEQ output included only junctional sequences and no quality scores, the filtering could not be the same as the filtering used for full-length reads. To assign V/J genes and CDR3, sequences were annotated against IMGT germline references using PyIR, a Python wrapper for IgBLAST v1.9. Reads were removed for weak V/J assignments (E-value above 1e-6), missing CDR3, stop codons, out-of-frame junctions, or ambiguous translated residues. V3J clonotypes were defined by identical inferred V gene, J gene, and CDR3 amino acid sequence. The percentage overlap between two repertoires was calculated by dividing the number of shared unique clonotypes by the size of the smaller repertoire. Repertoire richness was assessed with RTK rarefaction, the Chao1 estimator, and Recon v2.1 estimates of unobserved clonotypes. For all TCRbeta clonotypes obtained by the gDNA method from a few donors, generation probabilities were computed with OLGA. TCRdb mirrors the immuneACCESS table, restricted to in-frame sequences. Some clones are absent from its copies; in checked studies, under half trace to an unresolved V gene, and the reason for the others is unknown. The V and J calls and clone size are taken from that table; D and trimming were inferred from the DNA. In this sample the table shows approximately 2,000,000 clones, just under 95% of which occur a single time. Of the sample, about 0.41% is held by the ten largest clones.

Comment on this clone: Its antigen is unknown. The sample holds no much larger clone one base away, and base qualities are not on file.

This TCR was recovered from a man aged 18-30 years in good health. Some clones in this sample may be carry-over from other donors' samples. The source material was naive CD4+ T cells from PBMCs. The intended sense of this specimen's cell subset or site label: CD45RA+ positively selected. Recombination joined TRBV5-5 with TRBJ1-4; possibly the D gene is TRBD1, per 5 matching bases. The encoded CDR3 is CASSSQGLVWEKLFF. In nucleotide form, the sequence is TGTGCCAGCAGCTCCCAGGGCCTGGTTTGGGAAAAACTGTTTTTT.